The source of this TCR beta chain is a study of blood T cell repertoires in COVID-19. In the original processing: Nucleated cell counts were estimated from reference gene primer amplification. The method was immunoSEQ multiplex PCR; TCRdb's version includes in-frame clones alone and lacks a portion of them. V and J calls and clone size are as listed in that table; D and trimming were resolved from the DNA. The data show approximately 140,000 clones, with over 80% seen just once and about 10% held by the top ten. This CDR3 has 13 amino acids. Germline trimming cut 3 bases from V and 5 bases from J; bases unmatched to any gene: 2.

The specimen was peripheral blood. This TCR was recovered from a man in his 60s with active or convalescent COVID-19. The rearrangement joins TRBV12-3 or TRBV12-4 to TRBJ1-2; the match to TRBD1 covers 8 bases. The CDR3 DNA follows: TGTGCCAGCAGTTTGGGACAGGCGTATGGCTACACCTTC. It specifies CASSLGQAYGYTF.